The 25 T cell receptor beta chains in this list originate from one sample, sequenced in a study of human T cells and chemical hapten exposure. MiXCR, applied by TCRdb to the 5' RACE reads, yields one record per CDR3 protein. Altogether under 85,000 distinct CDR3 sequences are present, roughly 7.7% being singletons, with the ten largest covering 2% to 2.5%. Extraction of total RNA was performed on unfractionated whole blood. The receptors were gathered from a male donor in good health.

This clonotype was seen a handful of times. The chain combines TRBV9 with TRBJ1-3; 7 bases fit TRBD1. CDR1 and CDR2 (germline): SGDLS, YYNGEE. V lost 3 bases and J lost 4; bases outside the gene matches: 10. This CDR3 contains 16 residues. CDR3 residues: CASSAEGAGRGNTIYF. As DNA, the CDR3 is TGTGCCAGCAGCGCGGAGGGGGCGGGTAGGGGAAACACCATATATTTT.

J is TRBJ2-7 and V is TRBV12-3 or TRBV12-4; TRBD1 is a possible D gene (6 bases). The CDR3 sequence is 19 residues long. Trimming removed 5 bases at V and 0 bases at J, with 26 bases between. The CDR3 sequence: CASSPSRGSPTLGSYEQYF. CDR3 coding DNA: TGTGCCAGCAGTCCCTCTAGGGGGAGTCCCACCCTGGGCTCCTACGAGCAGTACTTC.

This clonotype was counted a few times. V gene TRBV4-3 combines with J gene TRBJ1-1; D is undetermined. This CDR3 comprises 20 residues. V lost 0 bases, J lost 0 bases, and 23 bases lay in between. CDR1 is LGHNA and CDR2 is YSLEER in the germline V gene. Written as DNA, the CDR3 is TGCGCCAGCAGCCAAGATCTCGCGGGTGGCCCCCCTCCGGTGAACACTGAAGCTTTCTTT. It is translated as CASSQDLAGGPPPVNTEAFF.

The chain recombines TRBV12-3 or TRBV12-4 with TRBJ1-1, with D tentatively TRBD1 (6 bases). The CDR3 length is 14 residues. V gave up 5 bases and J gave up 0 bases, with 10 bases separating them. The CDR3 sequence: CASSPGQMNTEAFF. In DNA, the CDR3 is TGTGCCAGCAGTCCCGGACAGATGAACACTGAAGCTTTCTTT.

The sample holds many counts of this clonotype. The rearrangement joins TRBV5-1 to TRBJ2-3; a possible D gene is TRBD1 (6 bases). CDR3 length equals 14 residues. The V and J ends lost 3 bases and 2 bases respectively, with 10 bases between them. Germline-derived CDR1 and CDR2 are SGHRS and YFSETQ. The CDR3 DNA reads TGCGCCAGCAGCTCACAGGGATTCACAGATACGCAGTATTTT. It specifies CASSSQGFTDTQYF. The full variable domain, completed using reference TRBV5-1 and TRBJ2-3, is KAGVTQTPRYLIKTRGQQVTLSCSPISGHRSVSWYQQTPGQGLQFLFEYFSETQRNKGNFPGRFSGRQFSNSRSEMNVSTLELGDSALYLCASSSQGFTDTQYFGPGTRLTVL.

This sequence joins TRBV7-2 and TRBJ2-3; D remains ambiguous. The length of the CDR3 is 15 residues. The V end was cut by 4 bases, the J end by 0 bases, with 11 bases between. Germline CDR1 reads SGHTA; CDR2 reads FQGNSA. DNA of the CDR3: TGTGCCAGCAGCTGGCGGAGATCTAGCACAGATACGCAGTATTTT. Its translation: CASSWRRSSTDTQYF.

The V and J genes are TRBV12-3 or TRBV12-4 and TRBJ2-1; the D gene is possibly TRBD2 (5 bases). The CDR3 contains 15 residues. V lost 4 bases to trimming and J lost 6 bases, with 16 bases between them. CDR3 DNA: TGTGCCAGCAGTTCTCTTCAGGCTAGCAGCAATGAGCAGTTCTTC. This translates into CASSSLQASSNEQFF.

This clonotype was seen only a few times. This chain uses TRBV18 with TRBJ1-1; D is uncertain. Germline values: CDR1 KGHSH, CDR2 LQKENI. V was shortened by 2 bases and J by 7 bases, with 11 bases between the two germline ends. There are 13 residues in the CDR3. Here the CDR3 DNA reads TGTGCCAGCTCACCATCCGAGGAGATTGAAGCTTTCTTT. Residues: CASSPSEEIEAFF.

The chain couples TRBV9 to TRBJ2-7, with D unresolved. Germline V gives CDR1 SGDLS, CDR2 YYNGEE. The CDR3 spans 13 residues. Trimming left V 3 bases short and J 2 bases short, with 9 bases between. The CDR3 sequence: CASSGTTPYEQYF. CDR3 sequence (DNA): TGTGCCAGCAGCGGGACGACCCCCTACGAGCAGTACTTC. The full variable domain, in which reference TRBV9 and TRBJ2-7 provide the parts outside the CDR3, is DSGVTQTPKHLITATGQRVTLRCSPRSGDLSVYWYQQSLDQGLQFLIQYYNGEERAKGNILERFSAQQFPDLHSELNLSSLELGDSALYFCASSGTTPYEQYFGPGTRLTVT.

This clonotype occurred many times. This chain connects TRBV4-3 to TRBJ2-2, with D possibly being TRBD2 (6 bases). V gave up 6 bases and J gave up 6 bases, with 14 bases separating them. The length of the CDR3 is 14 residues. Per germline, CDR1 LGHNA and CDR2 YSLEER. In nucleotides, the CDR3 is TGCGCCAGCAGTTCTGGGACTCCAGCCGGGGAGCTGTTTTTT. It is translated as CASSSGTPAGELFF.

A few counts support this clonotype. The chain joins TRBV6-5 to TRBJ2-1; 11 bases align to TRBD2. Trimming at V came to 6 bases and at J to 8 bases, leaving 15 bases not matched to a gene. Germline V lookup: CDR1 MNHEY, CDR2 SVGAGI. This CDR3 contains 17 residues. The CDR3 region has the DNA TGTGCCAGCAGCCACACCCCACTAGCGGGGGTAACCCATGAGCAGTTCTTC. Translation gives CASSHTPLAGVTHEQFF.

This clonotype was detected many times. This chain joins TRBV20-1 and TRBJ2-7; D unresolved. V was clipped by 5 bases and J by 1 base, with 9 bases between them. The CDR3 has 12 residues. Germline CDR1 and CDR2: DFQATT and SNEGSKA (reference sequence). The CDR3 reads CSARTLSYEQYF. Written as DNA, the CDR3 is TGCAGTGCTCGGACGCTTTCCTACGAGCAGTACTTC.

This clonotype was counted at least ten times. The CDR3 coding sequence is TGCGCCAGCAGCGTCCGGGACATCTCCTACGAGCAGTACTTC. It codes for CASSVRDISYEQYF. The gene calls are TRBV5-1 and TRBJ2-7; D perhaps matches TRBD1 (6 bases). Germline V CDR1 and CDR2: SGHRS, YFSETQ. The ends were cut back, 4 bases at V and 0 bases at J, with 11 bases in the middle. The CDR3 is made up of 14 amino acids.

This clonotype was recorded at least ten times. This chain connects TRBV20-1 to TRBJ2-7, with a tentative D call TRBD1 (6 bases). The CDR3 extends over 14 amino acids. V lost 0 bases and J 3 bases, leaving 12 bases between the germline ends. CDR1 is DFQATT and CDR2 is SNEGSKA in the germline V gene (reference sequence). This chain's CDR3 is CSARDPSDSYEQYF. The DNA of the CDR3 is TGCAGTGCTAGAGATCCCTCGGACAGCTACGAGCAGTACTTC.

V and J are TRBV29-1 and TRBJ2-7, with 11 bases that match TRBD2. V was clipped by 5 bases and J by 3 bases; unmatched bases: 6. CDR3 size: 14 residues. Germline V lookup: CDR1 SQVTM, CDR2 ANQGSEA. CDR3 sequence: CSVNLLAGVYEQYF. In DNA, the CDR3 is TGCAGCGTTAACTTACTAGCGGGGGTCTACGAGCAGTACTTC.

This clonotype has at least ten counts. The CDR3 here is CASSFRIYEQYF. The CDR3 DNA is TGTGCCAGCAGTTTCCGGATATACGAGCAGTACTTC. This chain connects TRBV12-3 or TRBV12-4 to TRBJ2-7; D gene unclear. Deletions cut 3 bases from V and 4 bases from J, with 7 bases between. The CDR3 loop spans 12 amino acids.

In its sample, this clonotype was seen many times. This rearrangement joins TRBV20-1 to TRBJ2-7; weak D call: TRBD1 (6 bases). V lost 0 bases and J 0 bases, leaving 12 bases between the germline ends. Germline assignment: CDR1 DFQATT and CDR2 SNEGSKA (reference sequence). The CDR3 runs to 15 residues. The CDR3 reads CSARDRTGSSYEQYF. Here the CDR3 DNA reads TGCAGTGCTAGAGACCGAACAGGGAGCTCCTACGAGCAGTACTTC.

This clonotype was counted only a few times. The CDR3 loop is CASSRDSANSNQPQHF. DNA of the CDR3: TGTGCCAGCAGTCGGGACAGCGCAAATAGCAATCAGCCCCAGCATTTT. This sequence joins TRBV7-2 and TRBJ1-5, with 7 bases fitting TRBD1. The CDR3 covers 16 residues. Per germline, CDR1 SGHTA and CDR2 FQGNSA. With V trimmed by 6 bases and J by 0 bases, 8 bases remained unmatched.

This clonotype was recorded at least ten times. This rearrangement joins TRBV20-1 to TRBJ2-7; D remains ambiguous. CDR1 and CDR2 from the germline V gene are DFQATT and SNEGSKA (reference sequence). This CDR3 is 16 amino acids long. Trimming stripped 0 bases from V and 0 bases from J, with 15 bases between. CDR3 loop: CSARDMRRSSSYEQYF. DNA of the CDR3: TGCAGTGCTAGAGATATGCGGCGGTCGAGCTCCTACGAGCAGTACTTC.

This clonotype was seen at least ten times. The chain is built from TRBV7-6 and TRBJ1-1; the D is unclear. From germline, CDR1 is SGHVS and CDR2 FNYEAQ. The CDR3 covers 16 residues. V lost 5 bases, J lost 3 bases, and 19 bases lay in between. In nucleotides, the CDR3 is TGTGCCAGCAGCCGTGAAATCTGGGCCGAGGACACTGAAGCTTTCTTT. Its protein is CASSREIWAEDTEAFF.

In this sample, this clonotype turned up a few times. The CDR3, as DNA: TGCAGTGCTAGAGATGAGAGGGCAGAAGAGACCCAGTACTTC. This gives the protein CSARDERAEETQYF. V usage is TRBV20-1 and J usage is TRBJ2-5; weak D call: TRBD2 (5 bases). Deletions cut 0 bases from V and 3 bases from J, with 11 bases between. The CDR3 contains 14 residues. Germline-derived CDR1 and CDR2 are DFQATT and SNEGSKA (reference sequence).

This clonotype was seen ten or more times. This sequence joins TRBV20-1 and TRBJ1-2; tentative D call: TRBD1 (5 bases). Germline CDR1 is DFQATT and CDR2 is SNEGSKA (reference sequence). V lost 3 bases, J lost 6 bases, and 14 bases lay in between. CDR3 length: 13 amino acids. This CDR3 reads CSASKGKMDGYTF. The CDR3 DNA reads TGCAGTGCTAGTAAGGGGAAAATGGATGGCTACACCTTC.

The chain links TRBV11-2 to TRBJ2-7; no firm D call. V was pared by 0 bases and J by 4 bases, with 7 bases between. Per germline, CDR1 SGHAT and CDR2 FQNNGV. CDR3 size: 13 residues. In nucleotides, the CDR3 is TGTGCCAGCAGCTTAGACGCGGAGTACGAGCAGTACTTC. Translating it yields CASSLDAEYEQYF.

The CDR3 DNA reads as TGCGCCAGCAGCTTGGTAGGTACACCTACAATAAACAATGAGCAGTTCTTC. Protein product: CASSLVGTPTINNEQFF. The gene calls are TRBV5-1 and TRBJ2-1; D gene unclear. There are 17 residues in the CDR3. The germline V and J ends were trimmed by 0 bases and 5 bases, with 18 bases remaining between them. Germline loops: CDR1 SGHRS, CDR2 YFSETQ.

J is TRBJ1-5 and V is TRBV6-6; 9 nucleotides align to TRBD1. Germline CDR1 is MNHNY and CDR2 is SVGAGI (reference sequence). CDR3 size: 17 residues. The trim removed 5 bases at V and 5 bases at J, leaving 13 bases unmatched. The CDR3: CASSTGTGPFNDQPQHF. The CDR3 DNA follows: TGTGCCAGCAGTACCGGGACAGGGCCCTTTAACGATCAGCCCCAGCATTTT.